The clone carrying this T cell receptor beta chain came up once. Using immunoSEQ multiplex PCR, the repertoire was profiled, and TCRdb retains in-frame clones only, with some absent. This sample has about 140,000 clones, with roughly 89% found just once. The record originates from a study of control samples from healthy donors and cancer patients. Germline CDR1 GTSNPN, CDR2 SVGIG (reference sequence). The CDR3 runs 17 residues. The V gene end was trimmed by 4 bases and the J gene end by 1 base; junction bases not matched to a gene: 13. The sample was blood. V gene TRBV30 combines with J gene TRBJ2-4, with 7 bases matching TRBD1. The sequence was obtained from a man aged 18 to 35 in good health. CDR3 sequence reads: CAWIGRATQGAKNIQYF. DNA for the CDR3: TGTGCCTGGATTGGCAGGGCAACACAGGGGGCCAAAAACATTCAGTACTTC.